These 9 T cell receptor beta chains were all obtained from the same sample, sequenced in a study of beta chain features in type 1 diabetes. The isolated RNA, all of it, was reverse transcribed, so expressed TCRB transcripts were what got sequenced. The data were produced by immunoSEQ multiplex PCR, yet TCRdb's version contains in-frame clones alone and is incomplete. This table has 900,000 or so clones, roughly 15% appearing once. The sequenced sample was naive CD4+ T cells from blood. These receptors were collected from a woman under 30 in good health.

The V call is TRBV7-2, the J call TRBJ2-1; 8 nucleotides match TRBD2. The CDR3 runs to 18 residues. V lost 3 bases to trimming and J lost 1 base; unmatched junction nucleotides: 11. Looked up from germline, CDR1 is SGHTA and CDR2 is FQGNSA. The CDR3 is CASSFPQFTSGSYNEQFF. Here the CDR3 DNA reads TGTGCCAGCAGCTTTCCCCAATTTACTAGCGGATCCTACAATGAGCAGTTCTTC. Based on the CDR3 plus reference TRBV7-2 and TRBJ2-1, the full variable domain is GAGVSQSPSNKVTEKGKDVELRCDPISGHTALYWYRQSLGQGLEFLIYFQGNSAPDKSGLPSDRFSAERTGGSVSTLTIQRTQQEDSAVYLCASSFPQFTSGSYNEQFFGPGTRLTVL.

The V and J genes are TRBV28 and TRBJ2-5, with D perhaps given as TRBD1 or TRBD2 (5 bases each). There are 16 residues in the CDR3. Germline V gene sequence: CDR1 MDHEN, CDR2 SYDVKM. The germline V and J ends were trimmed by 3 bases and 1 base, with 15 bases remaining between them. This chain's CDR3 is CASSFRDRILQETQYF. CDR3 bases: TGTGCCAGCAGTTTCCGGGACCGAATTCTCCAAGAGACCCAGTACTTC.

V and J are TRBV9 and TRBJ2-3; possibly TRBD1 for D (6 bases). Germline V CDR1 and CDR2: SGDLS, YYNGEE. V lost 0 bases, J lost 4 bases, and 12 bases lay in between. The CDR3 sequence is 15 residues long. CDR3 residues: CASSVAAGAADTQYF. CDR3 bases: TGTGCCAGCAGCGTAGCTGCAGGGGCGGCAGATACGCAGTATTTT.

The chain uses TRBV27 and TRBJ1-4; D gene ambiguous. The V gene's germline CDR1 is MNHEY and CDR2 SMNVEV (reference sequence). The CDR3 contains 15 residues. V was cut by 4 bases and J by 0 bases, with 9 bases left in between. CDR3 in amino acids: CASSWSYATNEKLFF. The CDR3 DNA reads as TGTGCCAGCAGTTGGAGCTATGCAACTAATGAAAAACTGTTTTTT.

Only a few counts were recorded for this clone. The CDR3 loop reads CASRLPGPNGHFHGYTF. CDR3 bases: TGTGCCAGCAGGCTCCCGGGACCTAACGGTCATTTCCATGGCTACACCTTC. The V call is TRBV5-6, the J call TRBJ1-2, with a weak D call TRBD1 (5 bases). From germline, CDR1 is SGHDT and CDR2 YYEEEE. There are 17 residues in the CDR3. Trimming removed 5 bases from V and 6 bases from J, with 26 bases in between.

The V and J genes are TRBV7-2 and TRBJ2-3; the D gene is possibly TRBD1 (6 bases). Germline loops: CDR1 SGHTA, CDR2 FQGNSA. V gave up 5 bases and J gave up 3 bases, with 15 bases separating them. There are 15 residues in the CDR3. The CDR3 nucleotides read TGTGCCAGCAGCCCCAGCTGGGGGCGTACAGATACGCAGTATTTT. Translation gives CASSPSWGRTDTQYF.

The chain recombines TRBV5-1 with TRBJ2-1, with TRBD2 identical over 16 bases. CDR3 length: 17 amino acids. V was pared by 0 bases and J by 7 bases, with 4 bases of the junction left unmatched. Germline V gene data show CDR1 as SGHRS and CDR2 as YFSETQ. CDR3 nucleotide sequence: TGCGCCAGCAGCTTGGTGGGACTAGCGGGAGGGAGTAATGAGCAGTTCTTC. Translated: CASSLVGLAGGSNEQFF.

Worth noting for this clone: Other DNA sequences in this specimen translate into the identical CDR3. The chain links TRBV5-1 to TRBJ2-2, with D perhaps TRBD1 (5 bases). The CDR3 is 15 amino acids. V was trimmed by 3 bases and J by 0 bases, leaving 9 bases between them. The germline V gene has CDR1 SGHRS and CDR2 YFSETQ. CDR3 coding DNA: TGCGCCAGCAGCTCCACAGGATCGAACACCGGGGAGCTGTTTTTT. Protein product: CASSSTGSNTGELFF.

This clone was seen once. The V and J genes are TRBV5-1 and TRBJ2-2, with D perhaps TRBD1 or TRBD2 (5 bases each). Trimming removed 3 bases at V and 7 bases at J, with 16 bases between. Per germline, CDR1 SGHRS and CDR2 YFSETQ. This CDR3 has 15 residues. The CDR3 DNA is TGCGCCAGCAGCTCCCTACTTGGGGGTGGCGGGGAGCTGTTTTTT. Translating it yields CASSSLLGGGGELFF.